This entry concerns a single T cell receptor (beta chain). As yet, its antigen is unknown. TCRdb re-processed the PCR reads through MiXCR. The repertoire consists of tens of thousands of clones, with about 30% occurring once and the leading ten covering around 16%. The sample belongs to a study of metastatic and nonmetastatic thyroid tumors. Study in general: The authors compared repertoires across blood and tumor or nodule tissue from malignant and benign thyroid patients.

The CDR3 loop spans 14 amino acids. Germline CDR1 is DFQATT and CDR2 is SNEGSKA (reference sequence). Losses at the gene ends were 2 bases for V and 1 base for J; bases not matched to a gene: 3. General study findings and limits: Benign nodules were reported to have significantly lower TCR beta diversity than malignant thyroid tumors, in blood and tumor.

All patients were untreated before thyroid surgery. This clonotype was sampled from a female donor with papillary thyroid cancer or a benign thyroid nodule (not recorded which). Some clones in this sample may be carry-over from other donors' samples. This sequence joins TRBV20-1 and TRBJ1-1; 8 positions agree with TRBD1. Sequencing input: tumor tissue. In DNA, the CDR3 is TGCAGTGCTAGACTTGGGACAGGGAACACTGAAGCTTTCTTT. Translation gives CSARLGTGNTEAFF.